The sequence of this T cell receptor beta chain was determined in a study of radiation and T cells in renal cell carcinoma. The time point was: blood 4 weeks post-SBRT, at nephrectomy. The treatment here: 15 Gy SBRT to primary tumor, nephrectomy 4 weeks later. After SBRT, blood was collected at 2 and 4 weeks, plus baseline. The patient's renal cell carcinoma had clear cell pathology. Study-level points and caveats: Without pretreatment biopsies, baseline tumor clonotype presence was undetermined.

The CDR3 runs 15 residues. Germline CDR1 SNHLY, CDR2 FYNNEI. After removal of 6 bases from V and 2 bases from J, the junction contained 4 bases not matched to a gene. In regard to this clone: The antigen is unknown.

TCRdb's table, derived via immunoSEQ multiplex PCR, lists solely in-frame clones and lacks some. The sample contains approximately 170,000 clones, 88% of which appear only once. The clonotype was recovered from a woman aged 45-65 years with renal cell carcinoma. This sample comprised blood, obtained from a patient whose treatment included radiotherapy and nephrectomy. V usage is TRBV2 and J usage is TRBJ2-5; 12 positions match TRBD2. The CDR3 loop reads CASRAGTSGQETQYF. The CDR3 DNA is TGTGCCAGCAGGGCTGGGACTAGCGGGCAAGAGACCCAGTACTTC.